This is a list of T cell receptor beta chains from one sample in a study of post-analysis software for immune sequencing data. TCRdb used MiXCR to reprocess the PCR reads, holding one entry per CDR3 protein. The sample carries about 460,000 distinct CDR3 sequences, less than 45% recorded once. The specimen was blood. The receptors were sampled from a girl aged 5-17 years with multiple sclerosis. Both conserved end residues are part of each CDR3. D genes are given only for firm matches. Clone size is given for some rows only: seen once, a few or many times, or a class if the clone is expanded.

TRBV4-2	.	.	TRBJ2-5	CASSQDRNFRDQQETQYF	TGTGCCAGCAGCCAAGATCGTAACTTCCGGGACCAGCAAGAGACCCAGTACTTC
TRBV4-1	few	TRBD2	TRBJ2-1	CASSQEGTSGWDEQFF	TGCGCCAGCAGCCAAGAAGGGACTAGCGGGTGGGATGAGCAGTTCTTC
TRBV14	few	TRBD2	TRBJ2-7	CASSQLLAGFYEQYF	TGTGCCAGCAGCCAACTACTAGCGGGCTTCTACGAGCAGTACTTC
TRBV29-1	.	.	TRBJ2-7	CSVEVVRGPSYNEQYF	TGCAGCGTTGAAGTGGTGCGGGGCCCCTCCTACAATGAGCAGTACTTC
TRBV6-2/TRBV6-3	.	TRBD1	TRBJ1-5	CASSYGQGAQPQHF	TGTGCCAGCAGTTACGGGCAGGGGGCTCAGCCCCAGCATTTT
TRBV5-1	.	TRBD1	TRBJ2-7	CASSVGLRGYEQYF	TGCGCCAGCAGCGTAGGCCTCAGGGGGTACGAGCAGTACTTC
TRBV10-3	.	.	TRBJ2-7	CAISERGPGAHSYEQYF	TGTGCCATCAGTGAGAGAGGTCCAGGGGCACATAGCTACGAGCAGTACTTC
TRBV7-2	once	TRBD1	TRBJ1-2	CASSPRTGGANGYTF	TGTGCCAGCAGCCCGAGGACAGGGGGCGCGAATGGCTACACCTTC
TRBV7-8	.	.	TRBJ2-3	CASSLEWGNGLDTQYF	TGTGCCAGCAGCTTAGAGTGGGGGAACGGGCTAGATACGCAGTATTTT
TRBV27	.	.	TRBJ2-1	CASSLLNRYNEQFF	TGTGCCAGCAGTCTACTGAACAGGTACAATGAGCAGTTCTTC
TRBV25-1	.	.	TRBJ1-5	CARRSFPLPQPQHF	TGTGCCAGGCGGTCATTCCCTTTGCCTCAGCCCCAGCATTTT
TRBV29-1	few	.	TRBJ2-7	CSAGGQAAYEQYF	TGCAGCGCCGGAGGGCAGGCAGCCTACGAGCAGTACTTC
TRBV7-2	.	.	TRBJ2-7	CASSLNVRLSSYEQYF	TGTGCCAGCAGCTTAAATGTGCGGCTGAGCTCCTACGAGCAGTACTTC
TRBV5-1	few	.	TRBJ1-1	CASSWGGEGTEAFF	TGCGCCAGCAGCTGGGGGGGCGAGGGCACTGAAGCTTTCTTT
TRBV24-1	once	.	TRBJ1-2	CATSGGIYGYTF	TGTGCCACCTCAGGCGGAATCTATGGCTACACCTTC
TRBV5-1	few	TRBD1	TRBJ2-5	CASSSGQGQEETQYF	TGCGCCAGCAGCTCGGGACAGGGCCAAGAAGAGACCCAGTACTTC
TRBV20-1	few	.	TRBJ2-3	CSGSDTRRGDTQYF	TGCAGTGGGTCGGACACTAGAAGGGGAGATACGCAGTATTTT
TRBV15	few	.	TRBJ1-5	CATSPPLVGQPQHF	TGTGCCACCAGCCCCCCCTTGGTGGGTCAGCCCCAGCATTTT
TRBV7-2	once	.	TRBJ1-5	CASSLAGGKPQHF	TGTGCCAGCAGCTTAGCGGGCGGGAAGCCCCAGCATTTT
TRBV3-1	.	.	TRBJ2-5	CASSQDAVTEAQYF	TGTGCCAGCAGCCAAGATGCGGTAACCGAGGCCCAGTACTTC
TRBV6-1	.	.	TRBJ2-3	CASSARRSPSTDTQYF	TGTGCCAGCAGTGCAAGGCGGTCACCGAGCACAGATACGCAGTATTTT
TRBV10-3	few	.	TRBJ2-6	CAISEMLRGAVGANVLTF	TGTGCCATCAGTGAGATGCTGAGGGGTGCAGTTGGGGCCAACGTCCTGACTTTC
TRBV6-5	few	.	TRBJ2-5	CASSYSGAAETQYF	TGTGCCAGCAGTTACTCAGGGGCGGCGGAGACCCAGTACTTC
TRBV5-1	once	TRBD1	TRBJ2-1	CASRPSGTGYNEQFF	TGCGCCAGCAGGCCTTCCGGGACAGGCTACAATGAGCAGTTCTTC